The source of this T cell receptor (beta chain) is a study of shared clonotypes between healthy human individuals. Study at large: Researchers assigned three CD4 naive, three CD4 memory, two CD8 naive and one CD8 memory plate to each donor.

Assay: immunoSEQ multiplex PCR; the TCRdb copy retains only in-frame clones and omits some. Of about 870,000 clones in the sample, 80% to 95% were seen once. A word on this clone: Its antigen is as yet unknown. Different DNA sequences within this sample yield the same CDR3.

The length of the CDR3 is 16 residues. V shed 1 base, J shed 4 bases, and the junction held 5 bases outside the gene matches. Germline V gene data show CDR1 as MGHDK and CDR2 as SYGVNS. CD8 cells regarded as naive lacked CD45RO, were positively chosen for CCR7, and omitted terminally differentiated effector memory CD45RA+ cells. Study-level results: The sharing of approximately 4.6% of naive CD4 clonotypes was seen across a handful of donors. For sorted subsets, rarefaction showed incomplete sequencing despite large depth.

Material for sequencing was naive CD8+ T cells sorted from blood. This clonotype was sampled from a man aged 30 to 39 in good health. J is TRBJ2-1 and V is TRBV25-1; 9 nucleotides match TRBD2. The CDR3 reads CASSEFRTSAYNEQFF. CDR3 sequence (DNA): TGTGCCAGCAGTGAATTCCGGACTAGCGCGTACAATGAGCAGTTCTTC.